Below are 9 T cell receptor beta chains sequenced from a single sample in a study of cytomegalovirus exposure and HLA in healthy donors. The PCR contained 60 Vbeta and 13 Jbeta primers. Profiled with immunoSEQ multiplex PCR; TCRdb holds only in-frame clones, not every one. There are roughly 290,000 clones in the sample; roughly 80% occur only once, and about 0.28% lies in the top ten. The sequenced sample was PBMCs. These receptors were obtained from a girl aged 2-10 years in good health and CMV-seronegative.

This chain uses TRBV11-2 with TRBJ1-5, with D tentatively TRBD1 (6 bases). Germline V gene data show CDR1 as SGHAT and CDR2 as FQNNGV. V lost 4 bases and J lost 3, with 19 bases in between. CDR3 size: 17 residues. The CDR3 DNA reads as TGTGCCAGCAGCTCGGGGGGGCGGACAGAAAACAATCAGCCCCAGCATTTT. Its translation is CASSSGGRTENNQPQHF.

The rearrangement links TRBV6-6 to TRBJ2-3, with D perhaps TRBD2 (5 bases). The CDR3 contains 12 residues. Per the germline V gene, CDR1 is MNHNY and CDR2 is SVGAGI (reference sequence). V was pared by 7 bases and J by 6 bases, with 11 bases between. This CDR3 is CASKRTEDTQYF. The CDR3 bases are TGTGCCAGCAAAAGGACTGAGGATACGCAGTATTTT.

The rearrangement links TRBV25-1 to TRBJ2-7; 10 bases are shared with TRBD2. With 3 bases clipped from V and 6 bases from J, the junction kept 17 bases outside the gene matches. Germline-derived CDR1 and CDR2 are MGHDK and SYGVNS. The CDR3 has 18 amino acids. The CDR3 DNA sequence: TGTGCCAGCAGTGACCCCCGGGGAAGCGGGAGGGCCGCCGGCGAGCAGTACTTC. It codes for CASSDPRGSGRAAGEQYF.

V gene TRBV27 combines with J gene TRBJ2-3, with D unclear. The CDR3 runs to 13 residues. The germline V gene has CDR1 MNHEY and CDR2 SMNVEV (reference sequence). V lost 3 bases and J lost 6, with 10 bases in between. CDR3 coding DNA: TGTGCCAGCAGTTTCCACGTCCGGGATACGCAGTATTTT. Protein product: CASSFHVRDTQYF.

The gene calls are TRBV5-6 and TRBJ2-5, with TRBD1 as a possible D gene (6 bases). From germline, CDR1 is SGHDT and CDR2 YYEEEE. V was cut by 5 bases and J by 3 bases, with 11 bases left in between. The CDR3 has 13 residues. CDR3 DNA sequence: TGTGCCAGCAGGTCAGGGGAGAAAGAGACCCAGTACTTC. The encoded protein is CASRSGEKETQYF.

The rearrangement uses TRBV5-1 and TRBJ1-3; D ambiguous. Germline assignment: CDR1 SGHRS and CDR2 YFSETQ. CDR3 size: 16 residues. V dropped 1 base and J dropped 0 bases, with 11 bases sitting between them. The CDR3 protein is CASSLNLQNSGNTIYF. CDR3 DNA sequence: TGCGCCAGCAGCTTGAATCTTCAGAACTCTGGAAACACCATATATTTT.

J is TRBJ2-5 and V is TRBV6-5; TRBD1 agrees at 7 bases. There are 13 residues in the CDR3. CDR1 is MNHEY and CDR2 is SVGAGI in the germline V gene. V was pared by 4 bases and J by 1 base, with 0 bases of the junction left unmatched. The CDR3 here is CASSWDSQETQYF. For the CDR3, the DNA is TGTGCCAGCAGTTGGGACAGCCAAGAGACCCAGTACTTC.

The V gene is TRBV23-1, the J gene TRBJ1-5; a possible D gene is TRBD1 (5 bases). TRBV23-1 is labeled an ORF, and its function is uncertain. V was cut by 4 bases and J by 0 bases, with 16 bases left in between. This CDR3 is built from 17 residues. The CDR3 here is CASSPERGHYSNQPQHF. Here the CDR3 DNA reads TGCGCCAGCAGTCCGGAGCGGGGCCACTATAGCAATCAGCCCCAGCATTTT.

The V gene is TRBV10-1, the J gene TRBJ2-1; 10 nucleotides match TRBD2. The CDR3 length is 17 residues. The trim removed 6 bases at V and 8 bases at J, leaving 16 bases unmatched. Per the germline V gene, CDR1 is WNHNN and CDR2 is SYGVQD (reference sequence). DNA of the CDR3: TGCGCCAGCAGCAACCCTCTAGCGGGAGCGTCAGGGGATGAGCAGTTCTTC. It encodes CASSNPLAGASGDEQFF.